This T cell receptor beta chain was identified during a study of T cells in Graves' hyperthyroidism and ophthalmopathy. Study-wide points: Ophthalmopathy was distinguished from stable hyperthyroidism by 13 V-J signatures.

This clonotype was observed many times. Its matching antigen is unknown. This CDR3 region has 15 residues. The J segment lost 10 bases and the V segment lost 3 bases, leaving 13 bases of the junction unmatched. Looked up from germline, CDR1 is MNHEY and CDR2 is SMNVEV (reference sequence). Researchers amplified the TCR beta CDR3 regions from RNA transcripts. First-round RT-PCR with HTBI primers amplified the TCR CDR3 region. TCRdb independently ran MiXCR on the multiplex PCR reads; one entry per CDR3 protein. In the table there are roughly 580,000 distinct CDR3 sequences, around 13% of which are singletons.

Sequencing used blood. The receptor comes from a woman aged 30 to 39 with Graves' hyperthyroidism that later progressed to Graves' ophthalmopathy. The chain is built from TRBV27 and TRBJ1-2; 8 bases fit TRBD1. This CDR3 is CASSLGQVSGEDYTF. The CDR3 DNA sequence: TGTGCCAGCAGTTTGGGACAGGTCTCCGGGGAAGACTACACCTTC.